The source of this TCR beta chain is a study of regulatory T cells in long-lasting Graves disease. Building the TCR beta libraries relied on iRepertoire HTBI primers, and CDR3 regions underwent Arm-PCR. TCRdb reprocessed the multiplex PCR reads via MiXCR and lists one record per CDR3 protein. The repertoire holds about 620,000 distinct CDR3 sequences, with 15% to 20% as singletons. Germline CDR1 reads SGHTA; CDR2 reads FQGTGA. The CDR3 runs to 14 residues. The ends were cut back, 5 bases at V and 5 bases at J, with 16 bases in the middle. The time point is: newly diagnosed GD, antithyroid drugs for less than 3 months. PBMCs provided the RNA from which the TCR library was made. This sample was shared with a second study, whose subject was T cells in Graves' hyperthyroidism and ophthalmopathy.

The receptor was isolated from a woman aged 30 to 39 with Graves disease. J is TRBJ2-7 and V is TRBV7-3; D is perhaps TRBD2 (5 bases). The specimen was peripheral blood mononuclear cells (PBMCs), collected at new diagnosis, from a patient treated with antithyroid drugs. The CDR3 nucleotides read TGTGCCAGCAGCGGTAGCCCGGGATCGAACGAGCAGTACTTC. Its protein is CASSGSPGSNEQYF.